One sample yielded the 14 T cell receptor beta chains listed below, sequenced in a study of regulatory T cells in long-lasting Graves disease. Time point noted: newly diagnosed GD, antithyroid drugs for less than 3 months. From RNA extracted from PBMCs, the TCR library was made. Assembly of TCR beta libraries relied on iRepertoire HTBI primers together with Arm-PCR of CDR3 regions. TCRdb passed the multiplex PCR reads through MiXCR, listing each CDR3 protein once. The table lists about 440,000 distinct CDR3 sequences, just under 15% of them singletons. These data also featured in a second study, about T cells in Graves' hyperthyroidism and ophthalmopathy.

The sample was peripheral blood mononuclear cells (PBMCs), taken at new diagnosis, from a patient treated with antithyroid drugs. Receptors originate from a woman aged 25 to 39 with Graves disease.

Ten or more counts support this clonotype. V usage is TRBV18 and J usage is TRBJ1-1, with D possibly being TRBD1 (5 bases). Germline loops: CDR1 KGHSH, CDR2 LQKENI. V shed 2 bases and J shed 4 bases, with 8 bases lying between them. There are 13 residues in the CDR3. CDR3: CASSPLGGTEAFF. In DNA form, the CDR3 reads TGTGCCAGCTCACCATTGGGGGGCACTGAAGCTTTCTTT.

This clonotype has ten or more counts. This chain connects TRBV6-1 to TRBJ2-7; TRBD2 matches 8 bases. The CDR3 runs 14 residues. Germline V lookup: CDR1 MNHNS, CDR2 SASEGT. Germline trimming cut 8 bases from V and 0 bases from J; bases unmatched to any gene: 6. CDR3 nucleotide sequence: TGTGCCAGCGGGACTAGGATAAGCTCCTACGAGCAGTACTTC. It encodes CASGTRISSYEQYF.

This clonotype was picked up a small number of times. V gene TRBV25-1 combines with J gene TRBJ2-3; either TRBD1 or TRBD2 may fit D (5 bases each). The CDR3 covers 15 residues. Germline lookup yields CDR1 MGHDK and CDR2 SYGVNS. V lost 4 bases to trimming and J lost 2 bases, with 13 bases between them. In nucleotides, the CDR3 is TGTGCCAGCAGTGGGGGCGGGTGGCTCACAGATACGCAGTATTTT. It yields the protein CASSGGGWLTDTQYF.

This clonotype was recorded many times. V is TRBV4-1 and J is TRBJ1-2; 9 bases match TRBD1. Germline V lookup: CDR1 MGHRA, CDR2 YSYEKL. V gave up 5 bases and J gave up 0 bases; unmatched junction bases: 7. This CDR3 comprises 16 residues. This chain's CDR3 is CASSGRDRDPNYGYTF. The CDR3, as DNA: TGCGCCAGCAGCGGCCGGGACAGGGACCCTAACTATGGCTACACCTTC.

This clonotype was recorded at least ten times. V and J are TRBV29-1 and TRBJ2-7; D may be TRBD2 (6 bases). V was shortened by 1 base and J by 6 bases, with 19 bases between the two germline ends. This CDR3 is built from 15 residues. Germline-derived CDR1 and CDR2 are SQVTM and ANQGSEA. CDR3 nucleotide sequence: TGCAGCGTTGAAGGTGCCGGGACTCGGGTCGGCGAGCAGTACTTC. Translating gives CSVEGAGTRVGEQYF.

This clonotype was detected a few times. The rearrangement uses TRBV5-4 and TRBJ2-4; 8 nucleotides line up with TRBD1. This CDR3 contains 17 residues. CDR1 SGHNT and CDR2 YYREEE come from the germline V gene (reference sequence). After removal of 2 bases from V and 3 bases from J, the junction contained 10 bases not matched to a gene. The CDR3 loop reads CASSFGTGKRVKNIQYF. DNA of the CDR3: TGTGCCAGCAGCTTTGGGACAGGCAAAAGGGTCAAAAACATTCAGTACTTC. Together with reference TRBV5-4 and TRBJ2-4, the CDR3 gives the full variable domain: ETGVTQSPTHLIKTRGQQVTLRCSSQSGHNTVSWYQQALGQGPQFIFQYYREEENGRGNFPPRFSGLQFPNYSSELNVNALELDDSALYLCASSFGTGKRVKNIQYFGAGTRLSVL.

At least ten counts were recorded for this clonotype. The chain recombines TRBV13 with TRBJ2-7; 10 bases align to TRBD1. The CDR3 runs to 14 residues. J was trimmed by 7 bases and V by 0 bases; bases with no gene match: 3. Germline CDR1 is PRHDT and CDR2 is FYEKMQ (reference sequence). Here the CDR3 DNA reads TGTGCCAGCAGCTTAGGCGGACAGGGGGAAGAGCAGTACTTC. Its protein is CASSLGGQGEEQYF.

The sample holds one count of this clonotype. CDR3 coding DNA: TGTGCCAGCAGCCAAGGGATGGGGGGGACTAGCGTGCACAATGAGCAGTTCTTC. Its translation: CASSQGMGGTSVHNEQFF. The chain carries TRBV4-2 and TRBJ2-1; 10 nucleotides align to TRBD2. This CDR3 is built from 18 residues. With V trimmed by 1 base and J by 5 bases, 11 bases remained unmatched. Germline V gives CDR1 LGHNA, CDR2 YNFKEQ.

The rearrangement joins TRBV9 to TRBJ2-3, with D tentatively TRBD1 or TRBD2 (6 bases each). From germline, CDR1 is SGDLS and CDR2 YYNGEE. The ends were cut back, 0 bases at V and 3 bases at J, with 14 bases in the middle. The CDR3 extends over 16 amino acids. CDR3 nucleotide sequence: TGTGCCAGCAGCGTAGGTGGTGGGGGGCCTACAGATACGCAGTATTTT. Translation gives CASSVGGGGPTDTQYF.

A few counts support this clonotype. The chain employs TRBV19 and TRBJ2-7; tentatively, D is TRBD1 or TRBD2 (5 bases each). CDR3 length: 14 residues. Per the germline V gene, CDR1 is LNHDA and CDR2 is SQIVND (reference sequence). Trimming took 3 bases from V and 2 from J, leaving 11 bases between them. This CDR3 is CASSIPGTPYEQYF. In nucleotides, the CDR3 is TGTGCCAGTAGTATCCCGGGGACCCCCTACGAGCAGTACTTC.

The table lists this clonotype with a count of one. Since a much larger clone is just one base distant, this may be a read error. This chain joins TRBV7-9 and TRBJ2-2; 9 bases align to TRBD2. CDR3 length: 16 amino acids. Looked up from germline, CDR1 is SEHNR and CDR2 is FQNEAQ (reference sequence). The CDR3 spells CASRTGTSSGTGGLFF. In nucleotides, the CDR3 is TGTGCCAGCAGGACCGGGACTAGCTCTGGCACCGGGGGGCTGTTTTTT.

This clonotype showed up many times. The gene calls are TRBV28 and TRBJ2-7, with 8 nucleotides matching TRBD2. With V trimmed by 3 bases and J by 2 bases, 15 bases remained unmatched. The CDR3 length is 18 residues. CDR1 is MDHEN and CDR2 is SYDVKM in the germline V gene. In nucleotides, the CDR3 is TGTGCCAGCAGTTTTAATAGTGACTTGACTAGCGCGCCCTACGAGCAGTACTTC. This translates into CASSFNSDLTSAPYEQYF.

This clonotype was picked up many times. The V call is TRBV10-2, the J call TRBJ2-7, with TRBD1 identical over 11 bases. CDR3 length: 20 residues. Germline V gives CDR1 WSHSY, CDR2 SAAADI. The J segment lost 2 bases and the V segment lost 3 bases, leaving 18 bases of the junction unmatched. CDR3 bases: TGCGCCAGCAGTGACCCTCACCCGGACAGGGGGCGCCGGGTCCCCTACGAGCAGTACTTC. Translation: CASSDPHPDRGRRVPYEQYF.

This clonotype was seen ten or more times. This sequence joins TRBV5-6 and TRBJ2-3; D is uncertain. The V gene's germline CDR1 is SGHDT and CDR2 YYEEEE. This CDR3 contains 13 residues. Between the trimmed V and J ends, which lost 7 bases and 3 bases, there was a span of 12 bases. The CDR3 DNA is TGTGCCAGCGGCGGTGTCGTAACAGATACGCAGTATTTT. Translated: CASGGVVTDTQYF.